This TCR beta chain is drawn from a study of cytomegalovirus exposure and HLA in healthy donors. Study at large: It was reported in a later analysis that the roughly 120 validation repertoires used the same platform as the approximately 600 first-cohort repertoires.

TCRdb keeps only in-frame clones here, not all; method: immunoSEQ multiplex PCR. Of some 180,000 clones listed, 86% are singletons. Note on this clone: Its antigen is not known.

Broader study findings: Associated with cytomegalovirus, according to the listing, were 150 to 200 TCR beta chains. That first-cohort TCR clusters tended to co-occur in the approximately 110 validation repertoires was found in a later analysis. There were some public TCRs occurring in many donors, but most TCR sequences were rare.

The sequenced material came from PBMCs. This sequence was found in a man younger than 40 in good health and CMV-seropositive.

CDR3 region: CASSLPGLDAYEQYF. CDR3 bases: TGTGCCAGCAGCTTACCGGGACTGGATGCCTACGAGCAGTACTTC. The chain couples TRBV7-2 to TRBJ2-7; perhaps TRBD2 as D (6 bases). The CDR3 totals 15 residues. Germline assignment: CDR1 SGHTA and CDR2 FQGNSA. Trimming shortened V by 2 bases and J by 2 bases, and 13 bases separated the two germline ends.